This T cell receptor (beta chain) is from a study of T cells in lung cancer brain metastases. Study in general: A median roughly 350 days separated primary and brain metastasis sampling.

The study, taken as a whole, reports: Paired lesions shared few clones; most were lesion-specific (mean Morisita roughly 0.21).

Turning to this clone: Its specificity is not known.

Sequenced by immunoSEQ multiplex PCR; TCRdb stores in-frame clones only, minus some. The sample table includes approximately 69 clones. The ends lost 4 bases at V and 2 bases at J; junction bases unmatched: 11. The germline V gene encodes CDR1 SGHNT and CDR2 YYREEE (reference sequence). CDR3 length equals 16 residues. This rearrangement joins TRBV5-4 to TRBJ1-2; 7 nucleotides align to TRBD1. This receptor was obtained from a man aged 45-65 years with non-small cell lung cancer that had spread to the brain. The sample consisted of tumor tissue from a brain metastasis. CDR3 in amino acids: CASSANTGALNYGYTF. The CDR3 nucleotides are TGTGCCAGCAGCGCCAACACAGGGGCCCTAAACTATGGCTACACCTTC.